A selection of T cell receptor beta chains follows, all from one sample in a study of blood T cell repertoires in COVID-19. Only in-frame clones appear in the TCRdb table, and some are missing; sequencing was by immunoSEQ multiplex PCR. The sample has under 200,000 clones, under 85% seen once. The sample was peripheral blood. The receptors stem from an elderly woman with acute or convalescent COVID-19. Both conserved end residues are part of each CDR3. D genes are given only for firm matches. The listing skips clone size in some rows; elsewhere it reads once, few, many or a size class.

>NA|TRBJ2-7|TRBV5-4|NA
TGTGCCAGCAGCTTGACAGGGTTCGACGAGCAGTACTTC
CASSLTGFDEQYF
>TRBD1|TRBJ2-7|TRBV3-1/TRBV3-2|once
TGTGCCAGCAGCCAGGGACAGGGGTGCGAGCAGTACTTC
CASSQGQGCEQYF
>NA|TRBJ2-2|TRBV4-1|NA
TGCGCCAGCGGACACCGGGAGCTGTTTTTT
CASGHRELFF
>NA|TRBJ2-6|TRBV12-1|NA
TGTGCCAGCAGCTTTTGTGGACAGGGACTTATGAGGGCCAACGTCCTGACTTTC
CASSFCGQGLMRANVLTF
>NA|TRBJ2-5|TRBV11-2|NA
TGTGCCAGCAGCTTCACAGGGCTGGAGACCCAGTACTTC
CASSFTGLETQYF
>TRBD1|TRBJ1-2|TRBV16|NA
TGTGCCAGCAGCCCACAGGGGAACTATGGCTACACCTTC
CASSPQGNYGYTF
>NA|TRBJ2-1|TRBV12-3/TRBV12-4|NA
TGTGCCAGCAGGTTACAACAGGGCGAGCAGTTCTTC
CASRLQQGEQFF
>NA|TRBJ2-3|TRBV5-1|NA
TGCGCCAGCAGCTCGCGGGTTAGCACAGATACGCAGTATTTT
CASSSRVSTDTQYF
>NA|TRBJ2-3|TRBV7-9|once
TGTGCCAGCAGCTTAGTGGGGGGACTAGATACGCAGTATTTT
CASSLVGGLDTQYF
>TRBD2|TRBJ2-7|TRBV11-2|NA
TGTGCCAGCAGCTCGGGACTAGCGGGGGACCCAACAACCTACGAGCAGTACTTC
CASSSGLAGDPTTYEQYF
>TRBD2|TRBJ2-1|TRBV2|NA
TGTGCCAGCAGTCTTATAGCGGGGGGGCCTCATGAGCAGTTCTTC
CASSLIAGGPHEQFF
>TRBD1|TRBJ1-5|TRBV6-6|NA
TGTGCCAGCAGTTACGACAGGGCAATGCCCCAGCATTTT
CASSYDRAMPQHF
>NA|TRBJ2-3|TRBV11-1|NA
TGTGCCAGCATGGCGGGAACAGATACGCAGTATTTT
CASMAGTDTQYF
>NA|TRBJ1-2|TRBV28|many
TGTGCCAGCAGGCTGACTAGGGGAGGTGGCTACACCTTC
CASRLTRGGGYTF
>TRBD1|TRBJ1-1|TRBV29-1|NA
TGCAGCGGTGTTAGGGGGCAGAACACTGAAGCTTTCTTT
CSGVRGQNTEAFF
>NA|TRBJ2-3|TRBV5-4|NA
TGTGCCAGCAGCTGGGCCTTCACAGATACGCAGTATTTT
CASSWAFTDTQYF
>TRBD1|TRBJ1-4|TRBV5-4|NA
TGTGCCAGCAGCCACAGGGGTACAACTAATGAAAAACTGTTTTTT
CASSHRGTTNEKLFF
>NA|TRBJ1-2|TRBV10-3|NA
TGTGCCATCAGTGAGAGGGCAGCAAAGGACTCTAACTATGGCTACACCTTC
CAISERAAKDSNYGYTF
>NA|TRBJ1-1|TRBV10-3|few
TGTGCCATCAGCCAACAGGGAACCGAAGCTTTCTTT
CAISQQGTEAFF
>NA|TRBJ1-6|TRBV6-6|NA
TGTGCCAGCAGTTACGGGGCCGCTAATTCACCCCTCCACTTT
CASSYGAANSPLHF
>NA|TRBJ1-2|TRBV30|NA
TGTGCCTGGAGCCCGAAACAGGGTCGCGGCTATGGCTACACCTTC
CAWSPKQGRGYGYTF
>NA|TRBJ1-5|TRBV6-6|NA
TGTGCCAGCAGTTACTTCTCTGACACCAGCAATCAGCCCCAGCATTTT
CASSYFSDTSNQPQHF
>TRBD2|TRBJ2-3|TRBV7-9|NA
TGTGCCAGCAGCTTGTCTCAGCGGGGGTACACAGATACGCAGTATTTT
CASSLSQRGYTDTQYF
>TRBD1|TRBJ1-1|TRBV30|NA
TGTGCCTGCCCCAACAGGGGTAGTGGCACTGAAGCTTTCTTT
CACPNRGSGTEAFF
>TRBD2|TRBJ2-3|TRBV29-1|NA
TGCAGCGTTCTAGCGGGGGGAGCGGGCGGCACAGATACGCAGTATTTT
CSVLAGGAGGTDTQYF
>TRBD1|TRBJ1-5|TRBV6-6|NA
TGTGCCAGCAGTTACTCGGCCAGGGGGCCCTACCCGCATTTT
CASSYSARGPYPHF
>NA|TRBJ1-1|TRBV5-4|NA
TGTGCCAGCAGCCTTAGGGGTCTGGGAAACACTGAAGCTTTCTTT
CASSLRGLGNTEAFF
>TRBD2|TRBJ2-1|TRBV2|NA
TGTGCCAGCAGTGAAAACGGACTAGCGCCCAATGAGCAGTTCTTC
CASSENGLAPNEQFF
>TRBD1|TRBJ1-5|TRBV4-3|NA
TGCGCCAGCAGCCGGACAGGGGGCCCGGATCAGCCCCAGCATTTT
CASSRTGGPDQPQHF
>NA|TRBJ2-7|TRBV30|NA
TGTGCCTGGAGTGTAATATCCGGACAACCTCAGTACTTC
CAWSVISGQPQYF
>NA|TRBJ1-3|TRBV20-1|few
TGCAGTGCCTACTCTGGAAACACCATATATTTT
CSAYSGNTIYF
>TRBD2|TRBJ2-7|TRBV6-5|NA
TGTGCCAGCAACCCAGGGAGGGGCGAGCAGTACTTC
CASNPGRGEQYF
>TRBD1|TRBJ1-3|TRBV7-9|NA
TGTGCCAGCAGCAGGGACAGCTCTGGAAACACCATATATTTT
CASSRDSSGNTIYF
>NA|TRBJ1-4|TRBV7-2|NA
TGTGCCAGCAGCTTAGCGGGCAGGTTTAATGAAAAACTGTTTTTT
CASSLAGRFNEKLFF
>NA|TRBJ1-3|TRBV6-6|once
TGTGCCAGCAGTTACCATAGATCCACCTCTGGAAACACCATATATTTT
CASSYHRSTSGNTIYF
>NA|TRBJ2-7|TRBV20-1|NA
TGCAGTGCTAGTAGGGGGACGGAGTTTTTCGACGAGCAGTACTTC
CSASRGTEFFDEQYF
>NA|TRBJ2-5|TRBV20-1|NA
TGCAGTGCTAGCGGGGAGGAGACCCAGTACTTC
CSASGEETQYF
>NA|TRBJ2-7|TRBV3-1/TRBV3-2|NA
TGTGCCAGCAGCCAATCGGCGGCCTCCTACGAGCAGTACTTC
CASSQSAASYEQYF
>TRBD1|TRBJ1-5|TRBV5-6|NA
TGTGCCAGCAGCGTGGGGACAGGCGAATATAGCAATCAGCCCCAGCATTTT
CASSVGTGEYSNQPQHF
>NA|TRBJ2-2|TRBV5-4|NA
TGTGCCAGCAGCTTCGTCCAGACGAACACCGGGGAGCTGTTTTTT
CASSFVQTNTGELFF
>NA|TRBJ1-3|TRBV6-5|NA
TGTGCCAGCAGTCAACAGGGTATCTCTGGAAACACCATATATTTT
CASSQQGISGNTIYF
>NA|TRBJ1-1|TRBV3-1/TRBV3-2|NA
TGTGCCAGCAGCCCCCGGGACTGGGGGATGAACACTGAAGCTTTCTTT
CASSPRDWGMNTEAFF
>TRBD1|TRBJ1-2|TRBV10-3|NA
TGTGCCATCAGAGAGGGACAGTCTAACTATGGCTACACCTTC
CAIREGQSNYGYTF